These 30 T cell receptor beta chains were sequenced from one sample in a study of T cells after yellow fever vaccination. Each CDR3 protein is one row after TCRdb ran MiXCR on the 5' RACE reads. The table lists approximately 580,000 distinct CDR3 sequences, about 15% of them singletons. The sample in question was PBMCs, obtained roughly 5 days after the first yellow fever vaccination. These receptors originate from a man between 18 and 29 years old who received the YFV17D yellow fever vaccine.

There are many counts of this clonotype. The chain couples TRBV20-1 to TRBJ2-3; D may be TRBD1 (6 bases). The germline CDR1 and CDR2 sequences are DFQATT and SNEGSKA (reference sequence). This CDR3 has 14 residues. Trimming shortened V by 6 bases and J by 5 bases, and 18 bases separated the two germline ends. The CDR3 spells CSARQATDQDTQYF. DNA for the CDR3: TGCAGTGCGCGACAGGCGACTGATCAAGATACGCAGTATTTT.

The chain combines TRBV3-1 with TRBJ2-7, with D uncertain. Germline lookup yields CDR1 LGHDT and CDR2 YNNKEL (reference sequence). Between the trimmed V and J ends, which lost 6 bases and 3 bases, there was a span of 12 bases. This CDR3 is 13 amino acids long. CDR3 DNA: TGTGCCAGCAGAGATAACATTCGCTACGAGCAGTACTTC. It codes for CASRDNIRYEQYF.

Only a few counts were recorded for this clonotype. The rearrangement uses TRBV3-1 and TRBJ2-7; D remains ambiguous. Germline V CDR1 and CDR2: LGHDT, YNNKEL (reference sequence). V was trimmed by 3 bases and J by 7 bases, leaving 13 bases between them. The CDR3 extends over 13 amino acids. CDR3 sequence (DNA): TGTGCCAGCAGCCAGACCCGAATGGGGGAGCAGTACTTC. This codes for CASSQTRMGEQYF.

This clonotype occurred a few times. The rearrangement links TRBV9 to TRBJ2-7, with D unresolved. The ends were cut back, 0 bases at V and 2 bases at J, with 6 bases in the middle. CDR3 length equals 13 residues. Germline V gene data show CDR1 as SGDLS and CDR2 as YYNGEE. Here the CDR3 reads CASSVDSPYEQYF. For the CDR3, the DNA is TGTGCCAGCAGCGTAGACTCCCCCTACGAGCAGTACTTC.

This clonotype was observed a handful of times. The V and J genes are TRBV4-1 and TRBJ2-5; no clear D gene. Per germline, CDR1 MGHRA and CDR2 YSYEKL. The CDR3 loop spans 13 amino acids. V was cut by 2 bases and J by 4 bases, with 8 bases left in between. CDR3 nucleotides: TGCGCCAGCAGCCAATTGTGGGTAGAGACCCAGTACTTC. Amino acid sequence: CASSQLWVETQYF.

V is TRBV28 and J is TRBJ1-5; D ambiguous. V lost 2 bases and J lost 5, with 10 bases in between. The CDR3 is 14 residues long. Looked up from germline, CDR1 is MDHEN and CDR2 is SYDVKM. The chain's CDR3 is CASSLNTRDQPQHF. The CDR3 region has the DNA TGTGCCAGCAGTTTAAATACAAGAGATCAGCCCCAGCATTTT.

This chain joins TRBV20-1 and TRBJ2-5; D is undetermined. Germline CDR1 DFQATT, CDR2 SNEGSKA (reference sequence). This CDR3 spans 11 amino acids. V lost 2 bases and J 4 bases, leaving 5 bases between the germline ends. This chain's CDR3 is CSARLGETQYF. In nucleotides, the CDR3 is TGCAGTGCTAGATTAGGAGAGACCCAGTACTTC.

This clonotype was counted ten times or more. The CDR3 spells CASSYSGGNTIYF. The CDR3 DNA sequence: TGTGCCAGCAGTTACTCAGGTGGAAACACCATATATTTT. The chain recombines TRBV6-5 with TRBJ1-3, with D uncertain. Germline V CDR1 and CDR2: MNHEY, SVGAGI. The CDR3 loop spans 13 amino acids. With 0 bases removed from V and 3 bases from J, the gap between germline ends came to 3 bases.

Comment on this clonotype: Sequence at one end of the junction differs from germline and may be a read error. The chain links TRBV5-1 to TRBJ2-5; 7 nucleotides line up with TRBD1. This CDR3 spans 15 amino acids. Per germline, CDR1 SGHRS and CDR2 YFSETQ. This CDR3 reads CASSLEGGGWETRYF. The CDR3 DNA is TGCGCCAGCAGCTTGGAAGGGGGCGGCTGGGAGACCCGGTACTTC.

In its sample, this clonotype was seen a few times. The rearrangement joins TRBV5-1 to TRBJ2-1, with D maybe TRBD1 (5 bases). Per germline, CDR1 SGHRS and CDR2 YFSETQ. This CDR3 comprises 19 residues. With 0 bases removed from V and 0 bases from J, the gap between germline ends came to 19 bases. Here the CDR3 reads CASSLVAPGSGSSYNEQFF. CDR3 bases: TGCGCCAGCAGCTTGGTCGCCCCAGGGTCTGGCAGCTCCTACAATGAGCAGTTCTTC.

The CDR3 protein is CASSPRGSGDGYTF. The CDR3 region has the DNA TGTGCCAGCAGCCCCCGGGGGAGTGGAGACGGCTACACCTTC. This chain joins TRBV7-9 and TRBJ1-2; weak D call: TRBD1 (5 bases). V was pared by 5 bases and J by 8 bases, with 18 bases between. The CDR3 is 14 residues long. Germline V CDR1 and CDR2: SEHNR, FQNEAQ (reference sequence).

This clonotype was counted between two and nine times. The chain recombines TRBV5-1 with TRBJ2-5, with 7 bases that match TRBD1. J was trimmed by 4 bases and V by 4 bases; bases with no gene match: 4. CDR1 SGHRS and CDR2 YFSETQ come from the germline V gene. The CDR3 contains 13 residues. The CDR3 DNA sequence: TGCGCCAGCAGCAGGACAGGTACAGAGACCCAGTACTTC. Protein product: CASSRTGTETQYF.

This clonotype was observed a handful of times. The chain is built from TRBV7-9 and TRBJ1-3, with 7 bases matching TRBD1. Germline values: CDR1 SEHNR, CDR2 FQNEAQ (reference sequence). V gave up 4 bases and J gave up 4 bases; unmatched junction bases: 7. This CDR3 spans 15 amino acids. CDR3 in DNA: TGTGCCAGCAGCTCCGACAGGGAATACGGAAACACCATATATTTT. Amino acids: CASSSDREYGNTIYF.

This CDR3 reads CASSQDLVGVEQFF. The CDR3 region has the DNA TGTGCCAGCAGCCAAGATCTAGTGGGTGTTGAGCAGTTCTTC. This sequence joins TRBV4-2 and TRBJ2-1; no clear D. In germline, CDR1 is LGHNA, CDR2 YNFKEQ. This CDR3 comprises 14 residues. Deletions cut 0 bases from V and 9 bases from J, with 12 bases between.

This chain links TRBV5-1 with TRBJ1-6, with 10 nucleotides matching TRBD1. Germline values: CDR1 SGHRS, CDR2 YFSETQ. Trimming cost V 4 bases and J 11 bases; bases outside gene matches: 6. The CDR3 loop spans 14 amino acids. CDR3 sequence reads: CASSIGQGETPLHF. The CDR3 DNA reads TGCGCCAGCAGCATAGGACAGGGGGAAACACCCCTCCACTTT.

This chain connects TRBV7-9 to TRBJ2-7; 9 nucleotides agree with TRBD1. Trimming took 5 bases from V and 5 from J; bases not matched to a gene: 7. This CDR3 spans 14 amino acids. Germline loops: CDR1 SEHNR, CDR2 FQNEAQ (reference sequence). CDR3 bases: TGTGCCAGCAGCGTACGACAGGGGGGACACGAGCAGTACTTC. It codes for CASSVRQGGHEQYF.

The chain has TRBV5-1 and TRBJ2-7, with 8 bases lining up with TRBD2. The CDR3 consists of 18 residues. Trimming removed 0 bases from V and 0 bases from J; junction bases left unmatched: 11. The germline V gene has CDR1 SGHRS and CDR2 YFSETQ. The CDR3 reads CASSLDPFGRGASYEQYV. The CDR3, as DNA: TGCGCCAGCAGCTTGGACCCCTTTGGGCGGGGGGCCTCCTACGAGCAGTACGTC.

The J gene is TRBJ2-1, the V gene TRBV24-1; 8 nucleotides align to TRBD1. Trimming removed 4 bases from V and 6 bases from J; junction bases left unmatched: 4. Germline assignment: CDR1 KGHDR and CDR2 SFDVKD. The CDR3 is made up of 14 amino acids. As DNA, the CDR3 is TGTGCCACCAGTGACCGGACAGGGTTCAATGAGCAGTTCTTC. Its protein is CATSDRTGFNEQFF.

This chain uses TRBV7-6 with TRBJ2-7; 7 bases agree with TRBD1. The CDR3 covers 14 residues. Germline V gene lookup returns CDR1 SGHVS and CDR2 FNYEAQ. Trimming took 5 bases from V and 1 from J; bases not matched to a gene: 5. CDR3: CASSMGQSSYEQYF. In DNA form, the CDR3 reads TGTGCCAGCAGCATGGGACAGTCTTCCTACGAGCAGTACTTC.

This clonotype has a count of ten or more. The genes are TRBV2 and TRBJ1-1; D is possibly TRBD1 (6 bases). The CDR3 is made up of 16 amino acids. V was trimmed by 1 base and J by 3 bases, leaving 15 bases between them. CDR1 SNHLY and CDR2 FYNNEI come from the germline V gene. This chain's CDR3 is CASSEGQGPLDTEAFF. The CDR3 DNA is TGTGCCAGCAGTGAAGGGCAGGGGCCCTTGGACACTGAAGCTTTCTTT.

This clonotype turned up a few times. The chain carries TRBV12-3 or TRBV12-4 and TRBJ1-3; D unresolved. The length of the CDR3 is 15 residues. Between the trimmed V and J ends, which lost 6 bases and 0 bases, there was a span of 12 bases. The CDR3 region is CASRATGVSGNTIYF. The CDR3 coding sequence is TGTGCCAGCAGAGCGACGGGCGTCTCTGGAAACACCATATATTTT.

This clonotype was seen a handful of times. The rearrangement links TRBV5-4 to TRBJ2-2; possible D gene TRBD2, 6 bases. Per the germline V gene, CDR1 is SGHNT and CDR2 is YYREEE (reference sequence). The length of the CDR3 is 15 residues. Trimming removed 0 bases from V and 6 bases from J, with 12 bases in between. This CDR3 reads CASSLEDPGAGELFF. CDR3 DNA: TGTGCCAGCAGCTTGGAGGACCCGGGGGCCGGGGAGCTGTTTTTT. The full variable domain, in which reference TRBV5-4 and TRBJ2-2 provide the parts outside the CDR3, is ETGVTQSPTHLIKTRGQQVTLRCSSQSGHNTVSWYQQALGQGPQFIFQYYREEENGRGNFPPRFSGLQFPNYSSELNVNALELDDSALYLCASSLEDPGAGELFFGEGSRLTVL.

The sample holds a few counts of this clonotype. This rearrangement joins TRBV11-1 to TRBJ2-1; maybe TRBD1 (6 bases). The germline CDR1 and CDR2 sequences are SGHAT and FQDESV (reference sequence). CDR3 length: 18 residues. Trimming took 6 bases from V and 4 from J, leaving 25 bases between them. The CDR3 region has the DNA TGTGCCAGCAGTCAAATAGGGTTGGGGGCCGGGAAATACAATGAGCAGTTCTTC. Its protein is CASSQIGLGAGKYNEQFF.

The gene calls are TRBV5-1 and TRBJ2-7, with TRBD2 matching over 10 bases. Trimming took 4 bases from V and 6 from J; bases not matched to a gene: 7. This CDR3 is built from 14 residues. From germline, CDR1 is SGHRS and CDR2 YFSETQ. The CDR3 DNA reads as TGCGCCAGCAGCATCCTTAGCGGGGGGTCCGAGCAGTACGTC. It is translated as CASSILSGGSEQYV.

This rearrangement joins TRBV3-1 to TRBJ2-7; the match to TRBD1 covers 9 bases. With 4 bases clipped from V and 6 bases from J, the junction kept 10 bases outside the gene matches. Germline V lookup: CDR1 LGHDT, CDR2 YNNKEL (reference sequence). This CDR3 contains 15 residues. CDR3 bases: TGTGCCAGCAGCCTGTCCGGGACAGGGCCTTCCGAGCAGTACGTC. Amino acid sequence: CASSLSGTGPSEQYV.

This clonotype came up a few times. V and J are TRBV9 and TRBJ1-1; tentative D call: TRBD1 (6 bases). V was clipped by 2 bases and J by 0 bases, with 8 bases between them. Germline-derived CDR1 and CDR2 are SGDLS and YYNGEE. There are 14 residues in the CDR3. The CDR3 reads CASSVGQMNTEAFF. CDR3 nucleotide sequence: TGTGCCAGCAGCGTGGGACAAATGAACACTGAAGCTTTCTTT.

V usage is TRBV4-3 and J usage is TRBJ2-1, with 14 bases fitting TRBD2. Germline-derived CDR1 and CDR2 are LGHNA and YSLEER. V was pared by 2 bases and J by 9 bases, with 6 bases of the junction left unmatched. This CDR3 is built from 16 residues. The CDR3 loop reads CASSQQTSGGAFEQFF. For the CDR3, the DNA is TGCGCCAGCAGCCAACAGACTAGCGGGGGGGCCTTTGAGCAGTTCTTC.

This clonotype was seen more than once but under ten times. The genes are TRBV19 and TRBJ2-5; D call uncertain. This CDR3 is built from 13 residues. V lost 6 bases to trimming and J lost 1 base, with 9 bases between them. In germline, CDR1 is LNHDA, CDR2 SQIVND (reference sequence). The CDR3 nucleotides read TGTGCCAGTAGGGCGCGAGGCCAAGAGACCCAGTACTTC. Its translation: CASRARGQETQYF.

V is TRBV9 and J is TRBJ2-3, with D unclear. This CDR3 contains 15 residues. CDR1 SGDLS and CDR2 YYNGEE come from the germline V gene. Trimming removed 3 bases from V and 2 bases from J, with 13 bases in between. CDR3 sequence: CASSATERNTDTQYF. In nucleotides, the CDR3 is TGTGCCAGCAGCGCCACAGAGAGAAACACAGATACGCAGTATTTT. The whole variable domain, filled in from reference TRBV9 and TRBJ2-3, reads DSGVTQTPKHLITATGQRVTLRCSPRSGDLSVYWYQQSLDQGLQFLIQYYNGEERAKGNILERFSAQQFPDLHSELNLSSLELGDSALYFCASSATERNTDTQYFGPGTRLTVL.

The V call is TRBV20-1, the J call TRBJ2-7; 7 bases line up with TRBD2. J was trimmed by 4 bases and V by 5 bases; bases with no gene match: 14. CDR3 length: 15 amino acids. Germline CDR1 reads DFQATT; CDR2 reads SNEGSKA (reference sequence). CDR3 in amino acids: CSAPLPGGGSYEQYF. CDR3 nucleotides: TGCAGTGCTCCTTTGCCGGGGGGAGGTTCTTACGAGCAGTACTTC.